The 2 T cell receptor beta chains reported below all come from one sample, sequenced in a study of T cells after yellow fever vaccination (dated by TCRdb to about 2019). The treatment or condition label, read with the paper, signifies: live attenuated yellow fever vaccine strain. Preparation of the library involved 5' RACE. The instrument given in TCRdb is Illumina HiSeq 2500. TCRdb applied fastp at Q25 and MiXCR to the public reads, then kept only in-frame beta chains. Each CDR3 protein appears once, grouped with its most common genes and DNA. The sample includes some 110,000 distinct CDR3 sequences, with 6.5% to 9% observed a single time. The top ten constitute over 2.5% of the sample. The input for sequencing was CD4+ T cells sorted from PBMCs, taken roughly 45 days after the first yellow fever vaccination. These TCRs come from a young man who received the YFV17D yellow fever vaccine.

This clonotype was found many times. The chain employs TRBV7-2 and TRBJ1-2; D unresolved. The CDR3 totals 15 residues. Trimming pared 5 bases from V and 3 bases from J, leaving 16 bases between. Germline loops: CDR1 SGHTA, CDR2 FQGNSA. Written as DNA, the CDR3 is TGTGCCAGCAGCCTCCGACACCTCCAGGACTATGGCTACACCTTC. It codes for CASSLRHLQDYGYTF.

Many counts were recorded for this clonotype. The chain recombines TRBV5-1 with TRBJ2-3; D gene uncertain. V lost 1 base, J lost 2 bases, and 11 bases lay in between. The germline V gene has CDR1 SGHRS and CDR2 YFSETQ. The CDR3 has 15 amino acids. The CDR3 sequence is CASSLIELNTDTQYF. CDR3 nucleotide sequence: TGCGCCAGCAGCTTGATAGAGTTAAACACAGATACGCAGTATTTT.